This T cell receptor beta chain derives from a study of CD8 T cell repertoires and HIV-1 epitope variants. Study-level information: T cells were stimulated with Twenty-five Gag and Nef peptides separately. Controls were a CMV, EBV and flu pool, Ebola AY9, and no peptide. The baseline condition was 1M T cells left uncultured. Equal numbers of autologous T cell-negative cells presented antigen to enriched T cells.

Concerning this clone itself: Its antigen is not identified.

The assay was immunoSEQ multiplex PCR, and TCRdb's table has in-frame clones only and misses some. The table lists 5,000 to 6,000 clones, 60% to 65% of them singletons. This TCR derives from a male donor with HIV. The source material was cultured CD8+ T cells derived from PBMCs.

CDR3 sequence reads: CASSLMATQETQYF. CDR3 in DNA: TGTGCCAGCAGCTTGATGGCGACCCAAGAGACCCAGTACTTC. V is TRBV5-6 and J is TRBJ2-5; no clear D. There are 14 residues in the CDR3. The V gene lost 1 base and the J gene lost 1 base, with 8 bases spanning the gap. Germline V gene data show CDR1 as SGHDT and CDR2 as YYEEEE. Full variable domain (outside the CDR3, taken from reference TRBV5-6 and TRBJ2-5): DAGVTQSPTHLIKTRGQQVTLRCSPKSGHDTVSWYQQALGQGPQFIFQYYEEEERQRGNFPDRFSGHQFPNYSSELNVNALLLGDSALYLCASSLMATQETQYFGPGTRLLVL.